These 14 T cell receptor beta chains were all obtained from the same sample, sequenced in a study of shared clonotypes between healthy human individuals. This table comes from immunoSEQ multiplex PCR, and its TCRdb copy is limited to in-frame clones, with some not included. The table includes about 1.4 million clones, roughly 96% detected once. Sequencing input: naive CD4+ T cells sorted from blood. Regarding subset: CD45RA+ positively selected. The source is a man aged 25 to 40 in good health.

Remarks on this clone: Other DNA sequences of this sample code for an identical CDR3. The chain combines TRBV7-3 with TRBJ1-2, with TRBD1 matching 11 bases. In germline, CDR1 is SGHTA, CDR2 FQGTGA. The V and J ends lost 2 bases and 8 bases, in that order; junction bases with no gene match: 1. The CDR3 length is 13 residues. CDR3: CASSLGTGGGYTF. The CDR3 DNA reads TGTGCCAGCAGCTTAGGGACAGGGGGAGGCTACACCTTC.

This clone has a single count. V and J are TRBV2 and TRBJ2-2; tentatively, D is TRBD1 (6 bases). In germline, CDR1 is SNHLY, CDR2 FYNNEI. Deletions cut 4 bases from V and 4 bases from J, with 10 bases between. This CDR3 spans 14 amino acids. Written as DNA, the CDR3 is TGTGCCAGCAGTGTTGTGGGGGCCACCGGGGAGCTGTTTTTT. This gives the protein CASSVVGATGELFF.

This sequence joins TRBV27 and TRBJ2-7; 7 bases are a match to TRBD1. J was trimmed by 1 base and V by 6 bases; bases with no gene match: 9. In germline, CDR1 is MNHEY, CDR2 SMNVEV (reference sequence). The CDR3 spans 15 residues. The CDR3 region is CASRPGQLISYEQYF. The CDR3 region has the DNA TGTGCCAGCAGGCCGGGACAGCTGATTTCCTACGAGCAGTACTTC.

The chain couples TRBV11-2 to TRBJ2-1; TRBD2 matches at 14 bases. Trimming cost V 2 bases and J 12 bases; bases outside gene matches: 15. CDR3 length equals 18 residues. Germline CDR1 SGHAT, CDR2 FQNNGV. The CDR3: CASSLSHSGLAGVRVQFF. In DNA, the CDR3 is TGTGCCAGCAGCTTATCGCACTCGGGACTAGCGGGAGTCCGCGTGCAGTTCTTC. Using reference TRBV11-2 and TRBJ2-1 for the parts outside the CDR3, the full variable domain is EAGVAQSPRYKIIEKRQSVAFWCNPISGHATLYWYQQILGQGPKLLIQFQNNGVVDDSQLPKDRFSAERLKGVDSTLKIQPAKLEDSAVYLCASSLSHSGLAGVRVQFFGPGTRLTVL.

The chain carries TRBV15 and TRBJ2-1, with a possible D match to TRBD2 (5 bases). Germline V gene data show CDR1 as LNHNV and CDR2 as YYDKDF (reference sequence). Trimming shortened V by 0 bases and J by 9 bases, and 9 bases separated the two germline ends. This CDR3 is built from 13 residues. The CDR3 is CATSRDLGSEQFF. CDR3 bases: TGTGCCACCAGCAGAGATTTGGGGAGTGAGCAGTTCTTC.

The rearrangement joins TRBV6-5 to TRBJ2-7, with TRBD2 matching over 7 bases. V shed 3 bases, J shed 5 bases, and the junction held 4 bases outside the gene matches. The germline CDR1 and CDR2 sequences are MNHEY and SVGAGI. CDR3 length: 13 residues. CDR3 protein: CASSYSSGNEQYF. The CDR3, as DNA: TGTGCCAGCAGTTATTCAAGCGGGAACGAGCAGTACTTC.

This chain connects TRBV18 to TRBJ2-3; 7 positions match TRBD2. Germline CDR1 and CDR2: KGHSH and LQKENI. V lost 4 bases and J lost 2; bases outside the gene matches: 9. CDR3 length equals 16 residues. CDR3 amino acids: CASSLLRETTTDTQYF. The CDR3, as DNA: TGTGCCAGCTCACTTTTGCGGGAGACTACCACAGATACGCAGTATTTT. Based on the CDR3 plus reference TRBV18 and TRBJ2-3, the full variable domain is NAGVMQNPRHLVRRRGQEARLRCSPMKGHSHVYWYRQLPEEGLKFMVYLQKENIIDESGMPKERFSAEFPKEGPSILRIQQVVRGDSAAYFCASSLLRETTTDTQYFGPGTRLTVL.

This sequence joins TRBV5-6 and TRBJ2-5; 7 positions agree with TRBD2. Germline values: CDR1 SGHDT, CDR2 YYEEEE. The junction had 1 base not matched to a gene; V was cut back by 1 base and J by 1 base. The CDR3 loop spans 14 amino acids. CDR3 region: CASSLREGQETQYF. CDR3 DNA: TGTGCCAGCAGCTTGAGGGAGGGCCAAGAGACCCAGTACTTC.

The DNA of the CDR3 is TGTGCCAGCAGTTTATTAGGGACAGGGGCCTACAATGAGCAGTTCTTC. This encodes CASSLLGTGAYNEQFF. The chain employs TRBV28 and TRBJ2-1; 10 bases fit TRBD1. Germline V CDR1 and CDR2: MDHEN, SYDVKM. V dropped 1 base and J dropped 2; count of bases not matched to a gene: 2. The CDR3 runs to 16 residues. Using reference TRBV28 and TRBJ2-1 for the parts outside the CDR3, the full variable domain is DVKVTQSSRYLVKRTGEKVFLECVQDMDHENMFWYRQDPGLGLRLIYFSYDVKMKEKGDIPEGYSVSREKKERFSLILESASTNQTSMYLCASSLLGTGAYNEQFFGPGTRLTVL.

CDR3: CASPASGRVGSSYNEQFF. The DNA for the CDR3 is TGTGCCAGCCCGGCTAGCGGGAGAGTGGGGAGCTCCTACAATGAGCAGTTCTTC. The chain carries TRBV28 and TRBJ2-1, with 10 bases aligning to TRBD2. Germline trimming cut 8 bases from V and 0 bases from J; bases unmatched to any gene: 13. Germline V lookup: CDR1 MDHEN, CDR2 SYDVKM. This CDR3 region has 18 residues.

This chain uses TRBV7-3 with TRBJ2-6; D might be TRBD1 or TRBD2, each matching 5 bases. This CDR3 comprises 17 residues. The V end lost 6 bases, the J end lost 2 bases, and 17 bases lay between the germline ends. Germline V gene lookup returns CDR1 SGHTA and CDR2 FQGTGA. The CDR3 protein is CASSIGATTPGANVLTF. Here the CDR3 DNA reads TGTGCCAGCAGTATCGGGGCCACAACACCTGGGGCCAACGTCCTGACTTTC.

The chain couples TRBV5-1 to TRBJ2-3; 7 positions agree with TRBD2. CDR1 is SGHRS, CDR2 YFSETQ, per germline. The CDR3 covers 20 residues. J gave up 0 bases and V 2 bases, and 18 bases lay outside the gene matches. CDR3 in DNA: TGCGCCAGCAGCTTACACCCCGGAGGACTATCTAGCGGAAGCACAGATACGCAGTATTTT. Residues: CASSLHPGGLSSGSTDTQYF.

The V and J genes are TRBV5-1 and TRBJ2-7, with 8 bases aligning to TRBD1. The trim removed 6 bases at V and 2 bases at J, leaving 10 bases unmatched. The CDR3 runs 15 residues. Germline assignment: CDR1 SGHRS and CDR2 YFSETQ. The CDR3 DNA is TGCGCCAGCACTAGGACCGGGACAGGTCCCTACGAGCAGTACTTC. This encodes CASTRTGTGPYEQYF.

As for this clone: Distinct nucleotide sequences in the sample also encode this CDR3. The chain couples TRBV6-6 to TRBJ1-1, with D unresolved. Trimming pared 0 bases from V and 0 bases from J, leaving 5 bases between. From germline, CDR1 is MNHNY and CDR2 SVGAGI (reference sequence). The CDR3 runs to 14 residues. This CDR3 reads CASSYSSMNTEAFF. The DNA for the CDR3 is TGTGCCAGCAGTTACTCGTCCATGAACACTGAAGCTTTCTTT.